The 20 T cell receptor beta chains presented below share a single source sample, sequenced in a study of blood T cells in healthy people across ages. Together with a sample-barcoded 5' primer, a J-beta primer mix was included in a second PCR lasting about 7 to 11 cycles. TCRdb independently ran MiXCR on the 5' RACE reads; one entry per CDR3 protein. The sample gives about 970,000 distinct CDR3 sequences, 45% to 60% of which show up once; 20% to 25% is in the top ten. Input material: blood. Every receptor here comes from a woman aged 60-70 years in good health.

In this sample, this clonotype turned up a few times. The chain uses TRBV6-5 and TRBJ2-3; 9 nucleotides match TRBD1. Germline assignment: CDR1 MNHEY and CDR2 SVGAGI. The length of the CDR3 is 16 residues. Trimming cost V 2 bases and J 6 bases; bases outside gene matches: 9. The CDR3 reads CASSYVDRGLSDTQYF. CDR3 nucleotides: TGTGCCAGCAGTTACGTGGACAGGGGTTTATCTGATACGCAGTATTTT.

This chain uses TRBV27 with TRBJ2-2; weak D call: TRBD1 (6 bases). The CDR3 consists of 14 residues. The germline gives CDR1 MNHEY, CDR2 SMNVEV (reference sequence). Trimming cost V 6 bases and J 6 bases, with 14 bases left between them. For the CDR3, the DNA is TGTGCCAGCAGGGTCAGGACAGCAGCCGGGGAGCTGTTTTTT. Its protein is CASRVRTAAGELFF.

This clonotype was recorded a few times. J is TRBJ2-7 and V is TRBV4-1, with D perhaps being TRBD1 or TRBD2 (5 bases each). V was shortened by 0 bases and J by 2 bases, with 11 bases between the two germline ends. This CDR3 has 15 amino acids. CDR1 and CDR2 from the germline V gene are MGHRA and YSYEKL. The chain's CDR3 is CASSQEGSGPYEQYF. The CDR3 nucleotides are TGCGCCAGCAGCCAAGAGGGTTCGGGGCCCTACGAGCAGTACTTC.

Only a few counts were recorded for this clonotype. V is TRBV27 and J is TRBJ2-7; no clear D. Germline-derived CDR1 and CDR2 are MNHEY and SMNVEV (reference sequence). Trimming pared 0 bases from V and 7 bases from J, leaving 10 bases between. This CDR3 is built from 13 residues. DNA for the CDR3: TGTGCCAGCAGTTTATCGACCTACAATGAGCAGTACTTC. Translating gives CASSLSTYNEQYF.

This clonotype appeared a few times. The CDR3: CASSLVRGVNEQFF. In DNA, the CDR3 is TGCGCCAGCAGCTTGGTACGAGGGGTAAATGAGCAGTTCTTC. This chain joins TRBV5-1 and TRBJ2-1, with D possibly being TRBD1 or TRBD2 (5 bases each). The V end was cut by 0 bases, the J end by 7 bases, with 11 bases between. The CDR3 is 14 residues long. Germline V gene data show CDR1 as SGHRS and CDR2 as YFSETQ.

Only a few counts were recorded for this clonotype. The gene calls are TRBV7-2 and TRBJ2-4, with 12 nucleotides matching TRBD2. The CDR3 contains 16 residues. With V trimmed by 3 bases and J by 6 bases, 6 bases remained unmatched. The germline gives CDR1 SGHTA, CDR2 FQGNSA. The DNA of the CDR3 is TGTGCCAGCAGCTTGACTAGCGGGAGTAGGCTAAACATTCAGTACTTC. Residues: CASSLTSGSRLNIQYF.

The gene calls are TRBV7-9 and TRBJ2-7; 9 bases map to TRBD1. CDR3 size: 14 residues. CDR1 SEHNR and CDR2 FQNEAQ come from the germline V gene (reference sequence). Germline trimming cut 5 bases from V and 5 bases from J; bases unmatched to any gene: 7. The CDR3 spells CASSKGQGRNEQYF. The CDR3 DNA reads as TGTGCCAGCAGCAAGGGACAGGGCCGGAACGAGCAGTACTTC.

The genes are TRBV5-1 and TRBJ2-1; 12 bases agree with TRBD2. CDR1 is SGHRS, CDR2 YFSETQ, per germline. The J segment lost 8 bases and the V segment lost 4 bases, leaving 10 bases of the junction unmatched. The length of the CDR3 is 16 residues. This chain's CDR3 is CASSPRGGLAGHEQFF. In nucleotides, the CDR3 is TGCGCCAGCAGCCCCCGAGGGGGACTAGCGGGCCATGAGCAGTTCTTC.

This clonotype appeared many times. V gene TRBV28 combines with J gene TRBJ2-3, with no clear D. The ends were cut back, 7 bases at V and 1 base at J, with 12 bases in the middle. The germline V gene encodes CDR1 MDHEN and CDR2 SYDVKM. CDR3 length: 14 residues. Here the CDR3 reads CASTNHEGTDTQYF. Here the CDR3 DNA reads TGTGCCAGCACCAACCATGAGGGCACAGATACGCAGTATTTT.

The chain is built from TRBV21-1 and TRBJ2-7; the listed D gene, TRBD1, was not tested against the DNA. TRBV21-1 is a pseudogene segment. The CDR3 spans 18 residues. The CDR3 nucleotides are TGTGCCAGCAGCCCATGCTCCGATAACCGGGACAGAACCTACGAGCAGTACTTC. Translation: CASSPCSDNRDRTYEQYF.

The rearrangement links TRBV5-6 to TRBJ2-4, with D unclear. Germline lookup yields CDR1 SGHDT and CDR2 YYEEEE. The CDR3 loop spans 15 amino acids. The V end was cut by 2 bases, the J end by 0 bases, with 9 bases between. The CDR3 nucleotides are TGTGCCAGCAGCTTCTGGGGATTAGCCAAAAACATTCAGTACTTC. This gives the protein CASSFWGLAKNIQYF.

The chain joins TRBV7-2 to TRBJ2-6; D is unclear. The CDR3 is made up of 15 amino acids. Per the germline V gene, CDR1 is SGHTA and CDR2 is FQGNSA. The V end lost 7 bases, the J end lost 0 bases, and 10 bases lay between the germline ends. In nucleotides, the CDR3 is TGTGCCAGCAATTTTGGGATCTCTGGGGCCAACGTCCTGACTTTC. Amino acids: CASNFGISGANVLTF.

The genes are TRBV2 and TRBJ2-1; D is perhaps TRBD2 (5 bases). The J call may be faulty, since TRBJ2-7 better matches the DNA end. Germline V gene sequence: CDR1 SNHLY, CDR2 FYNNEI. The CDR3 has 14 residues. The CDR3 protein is CASSLGLQTYEQYF. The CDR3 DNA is TGTGCCAGCAGTCTTGGACTCCAGACCTACGAGCAGTACTTC.

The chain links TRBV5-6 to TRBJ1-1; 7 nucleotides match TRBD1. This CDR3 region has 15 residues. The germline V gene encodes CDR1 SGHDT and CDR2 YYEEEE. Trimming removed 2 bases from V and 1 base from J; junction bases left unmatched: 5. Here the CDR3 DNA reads TGTGCCAGCAGCTTCCTAGACAGGGCGAACACTGAAGCTTTCTTT. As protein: CASSFLDRANTEAFF.

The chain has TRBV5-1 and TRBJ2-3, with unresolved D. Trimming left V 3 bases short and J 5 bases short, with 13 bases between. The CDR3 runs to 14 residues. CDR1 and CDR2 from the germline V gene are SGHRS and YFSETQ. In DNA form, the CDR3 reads TGCGCCAGCAGCTACACCCTATTAGGAGATACGCAGTATTTT. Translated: CASSYTLLGDTQYF.

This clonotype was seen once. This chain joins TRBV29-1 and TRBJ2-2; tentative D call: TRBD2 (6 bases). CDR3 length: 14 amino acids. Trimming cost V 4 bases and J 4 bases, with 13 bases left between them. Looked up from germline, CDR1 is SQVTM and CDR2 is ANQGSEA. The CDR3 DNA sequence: TGCAGCGTTGGTGTGGGAGGAACCACCGGGGAGCTGTTTTTT. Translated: CSVGVGGTTGELFF.

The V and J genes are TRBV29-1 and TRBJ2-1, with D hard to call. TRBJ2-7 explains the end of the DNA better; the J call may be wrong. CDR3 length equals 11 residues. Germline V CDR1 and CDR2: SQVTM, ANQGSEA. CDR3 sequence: CSVEILGEQYF. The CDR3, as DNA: TGCAGCGTTGAGATATTGGGGGAGCAGTACTTC.

This CDR3 is CASSLGSLGLAKSTDTQYF. CDR3 nucleotide sequence: TGTGCCAGCAGCTTAGGGAGCCTGGGACTAGCGAAGAGCACAGATACGCAGTATTTT. The V gene is TRBV7-8, the J gene TRBJ2-3; 10 bases map to TRBD2. CDR1 SGHVS and CDR2 FQNEAQ come from the germline V gene. J gave up 0 bases and V 1 base, and 10 bases lay outside the gene matches. This CDR3 spans 19 amino acids.

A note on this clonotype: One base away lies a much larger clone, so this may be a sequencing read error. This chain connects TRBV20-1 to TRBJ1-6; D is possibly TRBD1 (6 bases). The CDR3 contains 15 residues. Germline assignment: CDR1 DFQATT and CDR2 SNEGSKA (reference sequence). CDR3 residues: CSAPNRDKGNSSLHF. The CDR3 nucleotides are TGCAGTGCTCCGAACCGGGACAAAGGAAATTCATCCCTCCACTTT.

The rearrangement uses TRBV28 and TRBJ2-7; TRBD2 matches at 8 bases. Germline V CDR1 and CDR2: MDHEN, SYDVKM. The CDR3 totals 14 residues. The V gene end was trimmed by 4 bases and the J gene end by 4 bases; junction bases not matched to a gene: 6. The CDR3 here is CASSSTGLGYEQYF. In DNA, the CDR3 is TGTGCCAGCAGTTCGACGGGACTAGGATACGAGCAGTACTTC.